This section outlines one T cell receptor beta chain sequence together with its context. No antigen is known for it. The data were obtained in a study of CXCR3-negative and CXCR3-positive naive CD8 T cells. On the study more broadly: Cumulative TRB read yield was roughly 140 million, averaging about 1.5 +/- 0.3 million per library.

UMI-labeled TRB cDNA libraries were prepared by 5' RACE. TCRdb reprocessed the 5' RACE reads and stores each CDR3 protein as one record, lacking DNA. The sample spans 100,000 to 150,000 distinct CDR3 sequences; the ten largest clones claim about 0.44%. The study sorted every CD8+ T cell subset in triplicate at about 270,000 cells each. Among CD8+ T cells, naive ones were CD45RO-CCR7+CD27+CD95-. The CDR3 loop spans 18 amino acids. CDR1 is SGHKS, CDR2 YYEKEE, per germline (reference sequence). Whole-study results and caveats: When CXCR3-positive naive cells were set against CXCR3-negative naive cells, the former had more hydrophobic TRB CDR3s.

The chain recombines TRBV5-5 with TRBJ2-6; the D gene TCRdb calls, TRBD1, cannot be checked with no DNA. The sequenced sample consisted of naive CXCR3- CD8+ T cells from blood. As for subset: CD45RO-CCR7+CD27+CD95- naive CD8+ T cells lacking CXCR3 (TNR3-). This clonotype was sampled from a human donor in good health. Some clones in this sample may be carry-over from other donors' samples. CDR3 region: CASSLEQVPSSGANVLTF.